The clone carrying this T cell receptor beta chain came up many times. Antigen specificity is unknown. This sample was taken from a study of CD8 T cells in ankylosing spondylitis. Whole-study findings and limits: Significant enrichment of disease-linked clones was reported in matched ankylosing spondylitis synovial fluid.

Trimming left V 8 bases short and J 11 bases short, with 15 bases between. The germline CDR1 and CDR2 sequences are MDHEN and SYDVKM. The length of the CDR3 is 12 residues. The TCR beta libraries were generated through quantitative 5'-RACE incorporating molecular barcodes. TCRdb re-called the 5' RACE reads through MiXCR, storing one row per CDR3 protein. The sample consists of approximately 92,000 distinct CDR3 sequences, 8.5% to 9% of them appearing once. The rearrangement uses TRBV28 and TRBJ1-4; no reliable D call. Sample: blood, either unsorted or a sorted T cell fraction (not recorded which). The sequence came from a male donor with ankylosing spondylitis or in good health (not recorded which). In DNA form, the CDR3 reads TGTGCCAGCTACCCTCGAAATCACAAACTGTTTTTT. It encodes CASYPRNHKLFF.